These 27 T cell receptor beta chains share one sample of origin, sequenced in a study of cytomegalovirus exposure and HLA in healthy donors. The data were produced by immunoSEQ multiplex PCR, yet TCRdb's version contains in-frame clones alone and is incomplete. This sample has under 400,000 clones, with around 90% found just once. Sequenced sample: PBMCs. The source is a man aged 25 to 45 in good health and CMV-seronegative.

The CDR3 region is CARLAGGANTGELFF. The CDR3 bases are TGTGCCAGATTAGCGGGGGGGGCGAACACCGGGGAGCTGTTTTTT. V and J are TRBV7-8 and TRBJ2-2; 11 positions match TRBD2. Germline CDR1 is SGHVS and CDR2 is FQNEAQ. The CDR3 runs to 15 residues. Losses at the gene ends were 9 bases for V and 0 bases for J; bases not matched to a gene: 3.

The chain's CDR3 is CASSNDGQESYEQYF. Here the CDR3 DNA reads TGTGCCAGCAGCAACGATGGACAGGAGAGCTACGAGCAGTACTTC. The chain employs TRBV21-1 and TRBJ2-7; the table calls TRBD1, which could not be checked here. TRBV21-1 is a pseudogene segment. This CDR3 is 15 amino acids long.

This sequence joins TRBV5-4 and TRBJ2-7; D might be TRBD1 (6 bases). This CDR3 spans 17 amino acids. Germline values: CDR1 SGHNT, CDR2 YYREEE (reference sequence). The V end lost 4 bases, the J end lost 0 bases, and 20 bases lay between the germline ends. The CDR3 coding sequence is TGTGCCAGCAGCCCCAGGTTCATTCAGGGGCTCTCCTACGAGCAGTACTTC. This sequence encodes CASSPRFIQGLSYEQYF. The complete variable domain, with remaining parts taken from reference TRBV5-4 and TRBJ2-7, reads ETGVTQSPTHLIKTRGQQVTLRCSSQSGHNTVSWYQQALGQGPQFIFQYYREEENGRGNFPPRFSGLQFPNYSSELNVNALELDDSALYLCASSPRFIQGLSYEQYFGPGTRLTVT.

The chain couples TRBV10-3 to TRBJ1-6, with TRBD1 matching 7 bases. Trimming took 3 bases from V and 7 from J; bases not matched to a gene: 6. In germline, CDR1 is ENHRY, CDR2 SYGVKD. This CDR3 comprises 15 residues. Here the CDR3 DNA reads TGTGCCATCAGTGAACCCGGGACAGCAAATTCACCCCTCCACTTT. It yields the protein CAISEPGTANSPLHF.

This clone was detected once. The genes are TRBV7-9 and TRBJ2-2, with 8 nucleotides matching TRBD1. Germline assignment: CDR1 SEHNR and CDR2 FQNEAQ (reference sequence). V was pared by 5 bases and J by 10 bases, with 3 bases of the junction left unmatched. The CDR3 has 12 residues. The CDR3 loop is CASSPQGAELFF. In DNA, the CDR3 is TGTGCCAGCAGCCCTCAGGGGGCGGAGCTGTTTTTT.

The CDR3 loop is CASSSRGDSLYEQYF. The CDR3 DNA reads TGTGCCAGCAGCTCCAGGGGTGACTCGCTCTACGAGCAGTACTTC. The rearrangement joins TRBV13 to TRBJ2-7; tentative D call: TRBD1 (6 bases). The CDR3 sequence is 15 residues long. The V gene's germline CDR1 is PRHDT and CDR2 FYEKMQ (reference sequence). V was trimmed by 4 bases and J by 3 bases, leaving 16 bases between them.

The chain links TRBV11-2 to TRBJ1-1; D gene ambiguous. The CDR3 spans 14 residues. Trimming shortened V by 0 bases and J by 1 base, and 6 bases separated the two germline ends. The V gene's germline CDR1 is SGHAT and CDR2 FQNNGV. The CDR3 DNA is TGTGCCAGCAGCTTAGATCCACAGAACACTGAAGCTTTCTTT. The encoded protein is CASSLDPQNTEAFF.

The rearrangement uses TRBV9 and TRBJ1-3, with a tentative D call TRBD1 (5 bases). V lost 4 bases to trimming and J lost 9 bases, with 23 bases between them. Germline V gives CDR1 SGDLS, CDR2 YYNGEE. The CDR3 contains 16 residues. The CDR3 nucleotides are TGTGCCAGCAGCTCCCACGCGACAGCCCTCGGGGGCACCATATATTTT. Translating it yields CASSSHATALGGTIYF.

The chain combines TRBV19 with TRBJ2-2; a weak D match, TRBD1 (6 bases). Trimming took off 6 bases at V and 1 base at J, with 9 bases between the two ends. Germline values: CDR1 LNHDA, CDR2 SQIVND (reference sequence). CDR3 length equals 14 residues. The CDR3 region is CASRQGLNTGELFF. As DNA, the CDR3 is TGTGCCAGTAGGCAGGGGCTGAACACCGGGGAGCTGTTTTTT.

This chain uses TRBV6-5 with TRBJ2-7; 7 nucleotides agree with TRBD1. The CDR3 totals 12 residues. Germline V gives CDR1 MNHEY, CDR2 SVGAGI. Trimming at V came to 5 bases and at J to 5 bases, leaving 3 bases not matched to a gene. CDR3 DNA sequence: TGTGCCAGCAGTCGACAGGGTGACGAGCAGTACTTC. It yields the protein CASSRQGDEQYF.

This clone was detected only once. V usage is TRBV4-1 and J usage is TRBJ2-7; a weak D match, TRBD1 (6 bases). The CDR3 runs 15 residues. Germline values: CDR1 MGHRA, CDR2 YSYEKL. V lost 0 bases and J lost 3, with 12 bases in between. The CDR3 spells CASSQERTVGYEQYF. CDR3 nucleotides: TGCGCCAGCAGCCAAGAGAGGACAGTGGGCTACGAGCAGTACTTC.

The rearrangement links TRBV7-9 to TRBJ2-1, with 9 bases that match TRBD2. Germline CDR1 and CDR2: SEHNR and FQNEAQ (reference sequence). The CDR3 consists of 15 residues. Trimming removed 2 bases from V and 4 bases from J; junction bases left unmatched: 3. The CDR3 DNA follows: TGTGCCAGCAGCTTAAAAGCGGGGGGATACAATGAGCAGTTCTTC. Its translation: CASSLKAGGYNEQFF.

In this sample, this clone turned up once. This sequence joins TRBV14 and TRBJ2-7; no reliable D call. The CDR3 has 14 amino acids. V was cut by 0 bases and J by 2 bases, with 8 bases left in between. The germline CDR1 and CDR2 sequences are SGHDN and FVKESK. This CDR3 is CASSQDTVAYEQYF. In nucleotides, the CDR3 is TGTGCCAGCAGCCAAGATACAGTCGCCTACGAGCAGTACTTC.

The chain uses TRBV28 and TRBJ1-6; weak D call: TRBD1 (6 bases). Trimming removed 5 bases from V and 3 bases from J, with 8 bases in between. The CDR3 covers 14 residues. The germline gives CDR1 MDHEN, CDR2 SYDVKM. CDR3 protein: CASSVRGYNSPLHF. For the CDR3, the DNA is TGTGCCAGCAGTGTCAGGGGCTATAATTCACCCCTCCACTTT.

The chain employs TRBV18 and TRBJ2-7, with 9 bases aligning to TRBD2. This CDR3 comprises 15 residues. With V trimmed by 0 bases and J by 5 bases, 5 bases remained unmatched. Germline CDR1 reads KGHSH; CDR2 reads LQKENI. CDR3 sequence (DNA): TGTGCCAGCTCACCACCCGGCGGGGGGGTCCACGAGCAGTACTTC. Translating gives CASSPPGGGVHEQYF.

This chain joins TRBV19 and TRBJ1-2; D remains unclear. Germline-derived CDR1 and CDR2 are LNHDA and SQIVND (reference sequence). Trimming took 1 base from V and 4 from J, leaving 13 bases between them. The CDR3 contains 15 residues. The chain's CDR3 is CASSIVETIPYGYTF. CDR3 coding DNA: TGTGCCAGTAGTATAGTTGAGACAATACCCTATGGCTACACCTTC.

The rearrangement links TRBV7-2 to TRBJ2-5, with 8 bases identical to TRBD2. There are 16 residues in the CDR3. Unmatched junction bases numbered 11, after V lost 7 bases and J lost 1 base. The germline V gene has CDR1 SGHTA and CDR2 FQGNSA. The CDR3 here is CASTPRSGEGQETQYF. The CDR3 DNA reads as TGTGCCAGCACCCCTCGTAGCGGGGAAGGCCAAGAGACCCAGTACTTC. Together with reference TRBV7-2 and TRBJ2-5, the CDR3 gives the full variable domain: GAGVSQSPSNKVTEKGKDVELRCDPISGHTALYWYRQSLGQGLEFLIYFQGNSAPDKSGLPSDRFSAERTGGSVSTLTIQRTQQEDSAVYLCASTPRSGEGQETQYFGPGTRLLVL.

This clone was counted a few times. V usage is TRBV7-2 and J usage is TRBJ2-1; D unclear. There are 13 residues in the CDR3. CDR1 and CDR2 from the germline V gene are SGHTA and FQGNSA. Trimming left V 5 bases short and J 12 bases short, with 17 bases between. CDR3 amino acids: CASSPTWAGAQFF. The DNA of the CDR3 is TGTGCCAGCAGCCCCACCTGGGCAGGTGCGCAGTTCTTC.

CDR3 region: CASRVGTVNTEAFF. CDR3 DNA sequence: TGTGCCAGCAGGGTCGGGACAGTCAACACTGAAGCTTTCTTT. The rearrangement joins TRBV6-5 to TRBJ1-1, with 7 bases aligning to TRBD1. The V segment lost 6 bases and the J segment 2 bases; nucleotides outside the gene matches: 6. CDR3 length: 14 amino acids. Germline lookup yields CDR1 MNHEY and CDR2 SVGAGI.

This CDR3 reads CASSQRSRDSGYGYTF. DNA for the CDR3: TGTGCCAGCAGCCAACGTTCCAGGGACTCCGGCTATGGCTACACCTTC. The V gene is TRBV4-2, the J gene TRBJ1-2, with a possible D match to TRBD1 (5 bases). The V gene lost 2 bases and the J gene lost 4 bases, with 17 bases spanning the gap. CDR1 and CDR2 (germline): LGHNA, YNFKEQ. The CDR3 loop spans 16 amino acids.

This rearrangement joins TRBV25-1 to TRBJ2-7; 7 bases are shared with TRBD1. Trimming removed 6 bases from V and 7 bases from J; junction bases left unmatched: 3. CDR1 MGHDK and CDR2 SYGVNS come from the germline V gene. The CDR3 has 11 residues. The CDR3 DNA follows: TGTGCCAGCAGGAACAGGGGTGAGCAGTACTTC. This translates into CASRNRGEQYF.

The genes are TRBV5-1 and TRBJ1-4; TRBD1 agrees at 11 bases. The V gene end was trimmed by 2 bases and the J gene end by 5 bases; junction bases not matched to a gene: 2. Germline loops: CDR1 SGHRS, CDR2 YFSETQ. This CDR3 is 15 amino acids long. The CDR3 sequence is CASSFGQGANEKLFF. The CDR3, as DNA: TGCGCCAGCAGCTTTGGACAGGGGGCCAATGAAAAACTGTTTTTT.

V gene TRBV19 combines with J gene TRBJ1-5; D is ambiguous. Germline CDR1 reads LNHDA; CDR2 reads SQIVND (reference sequence). The CDR3 has 14 amino acids. Trimming pared 9 bases from V and 9 bases from J, leaving 21 bases between. The CDR3: CASSRLTSLSPQHF. CDR3 nucleotides: TGTGCCAGCAGCAGGTTGACTAGTTTATCGCCCCAGCATTTT.

This sequence joins TRBV7-8 and TRBJ2-1; 9 bases map to TRBD1. CDR1 and CDR2 from the germline V gene are SGHVS and FQNEAQ. The V segment lost 5 bases and the J segment 2 bases; nucleotides outside the gene matches: 7. This CDR3 spans 16 amino acids. The CDR3 nucleotides read TGTGCCAGCAGCAAGATAGGACAGGGGACCTACAATGAGCAGTTCTTC. Its protein product is CASSKIGQGTYNEQFF.

The chain joins TRBV5-1 to TRBJ2-5; 7 positions match TRBD2. Germline CDR1 reads SGHRS; CDR2 reads YFSETQ. V dropped 4 bases and J dropped 1; count of bases not matched to a gene: 10. This CDR3 comprises 16 residues. The CDR3 coding sequence is TGCGCCAGCAGCCGAAGTCAAGCGGGGTTCCAAGAGACCCAGTACTTC. Translated, it gives CASSRSQAGFQETQYF.

The chain combines TRBV4-3 with TRBJ2-7; TRBD1 aligns across 12 bases. Losses at the gene ends were 4 bases for V and 7 bases for J; bases not matched to a gene: 8. This CDR3 is built from 15 residues. Germline assignment: CDR1 LGHNA and CDR2 YSLEER. For the CDR3, the DNA is TGCGCCAGCAGCCGGGACAGGGGGCAAGACTTAGAGCAGTACTTC. This translates into CASSRDRGQDLEQYF.

J is TRBJ2-7 and V is TRBV6-5; D ambiguous. Trimming pared 6 bases from V and 2 bases from J, leaving 17 bases between. CDR1 and CDR2 (germline): MNHEY, SVGAGI. CDR3 length equals 15 residues. DNA of the CDR3: TGTGCCAGCAGCCCCCTGATGGCCTTGACCTACGAGCAGTACTTC. Its translation is CASSPLMALTYEQYF.